This entry lists 21 T cell receptor delta chains sequenced from one sample in a study of gamma-delta chains in newborns, infants, children. TCRdb made new clone calls on the reads using CATT. The sample contains fewer than 14,000 delta-chain clones, 3.5% of which appear only once. Sequenced sample: blood. The receptors shown here come from a child who was a newborn, infant or young child, either healthy, febrile or measles-vaccinated (not recorded which).

In this sample, this clone is medium-sized. The same CDR3 can be traced to other DNA sequences in this sample. The rearrangement links TRDV1 to TRDJ1; D is possibly TRDD3 (6 bases). V was pared by 0 bases and J by 0 bases, with 26 bases between. Per germline, CDR1 TSWWSYY and CDR2 QGS. The CDR3 has 21 residues. DNA for the CDR3: TGTGCTCTTGGGGAACTTCCCCCGGGGTTTGTGGGGGGACCGTACACCGATAAACTCATCTTT. Translated: CALGELPPGFVGGPYTDKLIF.

In regard to this clone: TCRdb and the translated DNA give different amino acids at residue 5; the protein presented here is the one translated from the DNA. The rearrangement links TRDV2 to TRDJ2, with 7 bases identical to TRDD3. J gave up 7 bases and V 1 base, and 8 bases lay outside the gene matches. CDR3 length equals 15 residues. Germline V gene data show CDR1 as GEAIGNYY and CDR2 as EKD. CDR3 in amino acids: CACDTLGIAEAQLFF. In DNA, the CDR3 is TGTGCCTGTGACACACTGGGGATAGCGGAAGCACAACTCTTCTTT.

By proportion, this clone is medium-sized. CDR3 DNA sequence: TGTGCTCTTGGGGAAGGGGGGCTGGTGCTCGGGACACTCATCTTT. It is translated as CALGEGGLVLGTLIF. The chain employs TRDV1 and TRDJ1; possibly TRDD3 for D (5 bases). This CDR3 has 15 amino acids. The germline V and J ends were trimmed by 2 bases and 10 bases, with 20 bases remaining between them. Germline CDR1 TSWWSYY, CDR2 QGS.

This clone turned up a few times. The rearrangement links TRDV1 to TRDJ1; no firm D call. From germline, CDR1 is TSWWSYY and CDR2 QGS. V was trimmed by 2 bases and J by 7 bases, leaving 17 bases between them. The CDR3 is 15 amino acids. CDR3 protein: CALGERRSPHGKLIF. DNA for the CDR3: TGTGCTCTTGGGGAAAGGCGAAGTCCCCATGGTAAACTCATCTTT.

The chain employs TRDV1 and TRDJ1, with TRDD3 matching 8 bases. Germline V gene lookup returns CDR1 TSWWSYY and CDR2 QGS. The CDR3 contains 24 residues. Trimming took 4 bases from V and 2 from J; bases not matched to a gene: 33. Here the CDR3 reads CALGGALPLRELGIQGPGTDKLIF. CDR3 DNA sequence: TGTGCTCTTGGGGGAGCACTTCCCCTACGGGAACTGGGGATACAAGGGCCGGGGACCGATAAACTCATCTTT.

The chain employs TRDV1 and TRDJ1; possibly TRDD2 or TRDD3 for D (5 bases each). The CDR3 sequence is 19 residues long. V was cut by 6 bases and J by 0 bases, with 26 bases left in between. The germline V gene encodes CDR1 TSWWSYY and CDR2 QGS. CDR3 residues: CALGGGAFYSLGYTDKLIF. The CDR3 DNA sequence: TGTGCTCTTGGTGGAGGCGCCTTCTACTCATTGGGGTACACCGATAAACTCATCTTT.

There are a few counts of this clone. The junction departs from the called germline gene at one end, perhaps through a read error. The chain carries TRDV2 and TRDJ1; 13 nucleotides agree with TRDD3. CDR1 and CDR2 from the germline V gene are GEAIGNYY and EKD. The CDR3 has 19 amino acids. The CDR3 DNA sequence: TGTGCCCGTGACCCGTTGGACTGGGGGATACGTTCGGTTCCCGATAAACTCATCTTT. This encodes CARDPLDWGIRSVPDKLIF.

The chain has TRDV1 and TRDJ1, with a possible D match to TRDD2 (5 bases). V dropped 0 bases and J dropped 0 bases, with 20 bases sitting between them. Germline loops: CDR1 TSWWSYY, CDR2 QGS. This CDR3 spans 19 amino acids. The DNA for the CDR3 is TGTGCTCTTGGGGAACTACCCCTACGTAAGATAGGGGACACCGATAAACTCATCTTT. This translates into CALGELPLRKIGDTDKLIF.

This clone was seen only a few times. The V gene is TRDV3, the J gene TRDJ1, with a tentative D call TRDD3 (6 bases). Germline CDR1 TVYSNPD, CDR2 GDNSRS (reference sequence). The ends were cut back, 3 bases at V and 9 bases at J, with 20 bases in the middle. There are 13 residues in the CDR3. This CDR3 reads CAFSPTYWAELIF. DNA of the CDR3: TGTGCCTTCAGCCCTACGTACTGGGCCGAACTCATCTTT.

This clone was found a few times. This chain uses TRDV1 with TRDJ1; D unresolved. V lost 3 bases to trimming and J lost 3 bases, with 14 bases between them. The CDR3 totals 15 residues. The germline gives CDR1 TSWWSYY, CDR2 QGS. The CDR3 sequence is CALGDYRSWADKLIF. The CDR3 DNA is TGTGCTCTTGGGGACTATCGGTCGTGGGCCGATAAACTCATCTTT.

In regard to this clone: TCRdb attributes to this sequence the protein of a much larger clone, which differs from the DNA translation at residue 8; a read error is likely, and the protein displayed is translated from the DNA. This chain joins TRDV2 and TRDJ1; 8 bases fit TRDD3. The V gene end was trimmed by 3 bases and the J gene end by 0 bases; junction bases not matched to a gene: 11. CDR1 and CDR2 from the germline V gene are GEAIGNYY and EKD. The CDR3 is made up of 17 amino acids. CDR3 sequence (DNA): TGTGCCTGTGACCCCTGGGGGAACGCATCGTACACCGATAAACTCATCTTT. It encodes CACDPWGNASYTDKLIF.

This clone was observed a few times. The junction departs from germline at one end; a sequencing error may be responsible. The chain joins TRDV2 to TRDJ3; D assignment may be TRDD2 or TRDD3 (5 bases each). CDR1 is GEAIGNYY, CDR2 EKD, per germline. This CDR3 comprises 18 residues. CDR3 region: CACDTASRSPWDTRHMFF. The CDR3 coding sequence is TGTGCCTGTGACACCGCTTCCCGGAGCCCCTGGGACACCCGACATATGTTTTTC.

The sample holds a few counts of this clone. V is TRDV2 and J is TRDJ3; 12 bases are shared with TRDD3. The CDR3 is 20 amino acids. V lost 5 bases to trimming and J lost 0 bases; unmatched junction nucleotides: 10. CDR1 GEAIGNYY and CDR2 EKD come from the germline V gene. CDR3 protein: CACVGLLGDTGSWDTRQMFF. The CDR3 DNA is TGTGCCTGTGTCGGGTTACTGGGGGATACCGGCTCCTGGGACACCCGACAGATGTTTTTC.

Regarding this clone: A much larger clonotype is one base distant, so this may be a read error. The sample holds other DNA sequences that translate to the same CDR3. The chain couples TRDV2 to TRDJ1; TRDD3 matches at 13 bases. The CDR3 length is 21 residues. Germline CDR1 and CDR2: GEAIGNYY and EKD. CDR3 nucleotide sequence: TGTGCCTGTGACACCGTTAAGCCCGCTACTGGGGGATACGCCGTTCTCGATAAACTCATCTTC. Translation: CACDTVKPATGGYAVLDKLIF.

There are a few counts of this clone. One end of the junction does not line up with germline, which may come from a read error. CDR3 residues: CALWDPFPTRRCCTSDKLIF. The CDR3 DNA reads TGTGCTCTTTGGGATCCTTTTCCTACGAGGAGGTGTTGTACATCCGATAAACTCATCTTT. The chain joins TRDV1 to TRDJ1; 7 nucleotides match TRDD2. Per the germline V gene, CDR1 is TSWWSYY and CDR2 is QGS. The CDR3 runs to 20 residues.

The J gene is given as TRDJ1, and the V gene is not called; the table gives TRDD3 as D, unverified against the DNA. The CDR3 sequence is 23 residues long. CDR3 DNA sequence: TGTGCTCTTGGGGGGAGGGGGGCCTTCCTAGGTTTACTGGGGGTAGACTACACCGATAAACTCATCTTT. As protein: CALGGRGAFLGLLGVDYTDKLIF.

This clone was observed a handful of times. The V and J genes are TRDV1 and TRDJ1, with 11 bases fitting TRDD3. Per germline, CDR1 TSWWSYY and CDR2 QGS. With 5 bases clipped from V and 6 bases from J, the junction kept 20 bases outside the gene matches. The CDR3 consists of 19 residues. CDR3 sequence reads: CALGPNWAGGYRNGNKLIF. The CDR3 DNA reads as TGTGCTCTTGGGCCTAACTGGGCTGGGGGATACAGGAATGGTAATAAACTCATCTTT.

This clone has a handful of counts. One end of the junction fails to match germline, which may point to a read error. The chain uses TRDV2 and TRDJ1, with TRDD3 as a possible D gene (5 bases). The CDR3 covers 18 residues. The V gene's germline CDR1 is GEAIGNYY and CDR2 EKD. As DNA, the CDR3 is TGTGCCCGTGACACCGTAACTCATAGGGGACCCGTCACCGATAAACCCATCTTT. Its translation is CARDTVTHRGPVTDKPIF.

This clone occurred a few times. TCRdb attributes to this sequence the protein of a much larger clone, which differs from the DNA translation at residue 17; a read error is likely, and the protein displayed is translated from the DNA. The chain joins TRDV2 to TRDJ1; 12 bases map to TRDD3. Germline V gene sequence: CDR1 GEAIGNYY, CDR2 EKD. CDR3 length: 18 amino acids. CDR3 bases: TGTGCCTGTGACACCATCCCTACTGGGGGATACTCGGACGATAAACTCACCTTT. Its translation: CACDTIPTGGYSDDKLTF.

This chain's CDR3 is CACDTVGRRGYAWDTRQMFF. CDR3 nucleotides: TGTGCCTGTGACACCGTCGGGAGACGGGGATACGCCTGGGACACCCGACAGATGTTTTTC. The chain links TRDV2 to TRDJ3; 9 bases fit TRDD3. J gave up 2 bases and V 0 bases, and 10 bases lay outside the gene matches. This CDR3 has 20 residues. The germline V gene encodes CDR1 GEAIGNYY and CDR2 EKD.

The chain uses TRDV3 and TRDJ1, with D unresolved. V gave up 3 bases and J gave up 1 base, with 15 bases separating them. Germline CDR1 reads TVYSNPD; CDR2 reads GDNSRS (reference sequence). CDR3 size: 14 residues. CDR3 sequence reads: CAFTSRPSTDKLIF. The DNA of the CDR3 is TGTGCCTTCACCTCTCGGCCCTCCACCGATAAACTCATCTTT.